The rows below give T cell receptor beta chains drawn from one sample of a study of cytotoxic CD8 clonotypes in ibrutinib-treated CLL. Sequencing used immunoSEQ multiplex PCR; TCRdb keeps in-frame clones, though not all of them. The table includes 250,000 to 350,000 clones, 65% to 85% detected once. This specimen was PBMCs, taken at disease progression, from a patient treated with ibrutinib. The source is a human donor with chronic lymphocytic leukemia. Each CDR3 is given with its conserved first and last residue. Each record gives: V gene, J gene, CDR3 length, clone size, D gene, CDR3 DNA, CDR3 protein. The D gene is left open where the match is weak. Part of the rows lack a size; the others show once, few, many or a class for expanded clones.

TRBV29-1	TRBJ2-7	16	NA	TRBD1	TGCAGCGTTGAGGGGTTTCGGGACAGGGGATTTGGCGAGCAGTACTTC	CSVEGFRDRGFGEQYF
TRBV18	TRBJ2-7	14	NA	TRBD1	TGTGCCAGCTCACAGACAGGGGGTAATACCGAGCAGTACTTC	CASSQTGGNTEQYF
TRBV18	TRBJ2-3	14	NA	NA	TGTGCCAGCTCACCAATCCTCAGCACAGATACGCAGTATTTT	CASSPILSTDTQYF
TRBV5-1	TRBJ2-7	14	NA	TRBD2	TGCGCCAGCACTTTAGCGGGAGGGGCCTACGAGCAGTACTTC	CASTLAGGAYEQYF
TRBV13	TRBJ2-7	12	NA	NA	TGTGCCAGCAGCTCGGGTGGGCGCGAGCAGTACTTC	CASSSGGREQYF
TRBV7-8	TRBJ2-7	15	NA	NA	TGTGCCAGCAGCTTCTACGACAGCCCCTCCTACGAGCAGTACTTC	CASSFYDSPSYEQYF
TRBV7-9	TRBJ2-2	16	NA	TRBD2	TGTGCCAGCAGCTTAAGACTAGCGGATGACACCGGGGAGCTGTTTTTT	CASSLRLADDTGELFF
TRBV7-3	TRBJ1-6	13	once	NA	TGTGCCAGCAGCTTAAGCCCTTATTCACCCCTCCACTTT	CASSLSPYSPLHF
TRBV10-2	TRBJ1-1	13	NA	NA	TGCGCCAGCAGGGGGACTGAGAGGACTGAAGCTTTCTTT	CASRGTERTEAFF
TRBV11-2	TRBJ2-7	17	NA	TRBD2	TGTGCCAGCAGCCCCCGATCGGGGATAGCGGGAACCTACGAGCAGTACTTC	CASSPRSGIAGTYEQYF
TRBV5-1	TRBJ2-1	16	NA	TRBD2	TGCGCCAGCAGCTTGGCAGCTAGCGGGGCCTACAATGAGCAGTTCTTC	CASSLAASGAYNEQFF
TRBV11-2	TRBJ2-7	14	NA	NA	TGTGCCAGCAGCTTGGAGGGGTGGATCTACGAGCAGTACTTC	CASSLEGWIYEQYF
TRBV4-1	TRBJ2-5	16	NA	NA	TGCGCCAGCAGCCAAGGGGTCGGGACACCCAAAGAGACCCAGTACTTC	CASSQGVGTPKETQYF
TRBV13	TRBJ2-3	11	few	NA	TGTGCCAGCACCCCTCAGGGTACGCAGTATTTT	CASTPQGTQYF
TRBV5-1	TRBJ2-5	16	NA	TRBD2	TGCGCCAGCAGCTTGGGGGGACTAGGTCCGCGGCGGACCCAGTACTTC	CASSLGGLGPRRTQYF
TRBV29-1	TRBJ2-1	15	NA	TRBD1	TGCAGCACCCGCACCGGGACAGGGACCTTGGCGGGGCAGTTCTTC	CSTRTGTGTLAGQFF
TRBV5-1	TRBJ1-1	15	NA	TRBD1	TGCGCCAGCAGCTTCTCGGGACAGGGTTTCAGTGAAGCTTTCTTT	CASSFSGQGFSEAFF
TRBV5-1	TRBJ2-1	13	NA	NA	TGCGCCAGCAGCTTACAGGTGGGTGGTGAGCAGTTCTTC	CASSLQVGGEQFF
TRBV4-1	TRBJ1-5	15	few	NA	TGCGCCAGCAGCCAAAGCTACGAAGGGTTCCAGCCCCAGCATTTT	CASSQSYEGFQPQHF
TRBV7-2	TRBJ1-2	16	NA	NA	TGTGCCAGCACAAGAAGGGGAGGTACTCTTTGGGATGGCTACACCTTC	CASTRRGGTLWDGYTF
TRBV7-2	TRBJ1-3	17	NA	TRBD1	TGTGCCAGCAGCTTAGGACAGGGGGCGCCCTCTGGAAACACCATATATTTT	CASSLGQGAPSGNTIYF
TRBV10-3	TRBJ2-3	16	NA	NA	TGTGCCATCAGGCCCGACTCGGCGGGGAGCACAGATACGCAGTATTTT	CAIRPDSAGSTDTQYF
TRBV14	TRBJ1-2	13	NA	NA	TGTGCCAGCAGCCAAGCAGCGACCTATGGCTACACCTTC	CASSQAATYGYTF
TRBV5-1	TRBJ1-1	14	NA	NA	TGCGCCAGCAGCTTTGGGACACTCGACACTGAAGCTTTCTTT	CASSFGTLDTEAFF
TRBV6-5	TRBJ1-4	14	NA	TRBD1	TGTGCCAGCGGAGATTTCGAGGGGGCTGAAAAACTGTTTTTT	CASGDFEGAEKLFF
TRBV9	TRBJ2-7	14	NA	NA	TGTGCCAGCAGCGTCGGTTGGAACTCCTACGAGCAGTACTTC	CASSVGWNSYEQYF
TRBV7-9	TRBJ1-1	18	once	NA	TGTGCCAGCAGCTTTACCCCTTTTTCGAGCAGGCTGAACACTGAAGCTTTCTTT	CASSFTPFSSRLNTEAFF
TRBV19	TRBJ1-1	11	NA	NA	TGTGCCAGTAGGAAGAACACTGAAGCTTTCTTT	CASRKNTEAFF
TRBV9	TRBJ2-7	15	NA	TRBD1	TGTGCCAGCAGCGTTTCGGGACAGGGGACCTACGAGCAGTACTTC	CASSVSGQGTYEQYF
TRBV4-1	TRBJ2-3	18	NA	TRBD2	TGCGCCAGCAGCCAAACCGGACTAGCGGGGGGGGACACAGATACGCAGTATTTT	CASSQTGLAGGDTDTQYF
TRBV19	TRBJ2-1	16	NA	TRBD2	TGTGCCAGTAGCTGGACTAGCGGAGATTATTACAATGAGCAGTTCTTC	CASSWTSGDYYNEQFF
TRBV7-9	TRBJ1-2	13	NA	NA	TGTGCCAGCAGCCCCGACAGGAACTATGGCTACACCTTC	CASSPDRNYGYTF
TRBV7-6	TRBJ2-5	13	NA	NA	TGTGCCAGCAGCGCCCCAACGACGGAGACCCAGTACTTC	CASSAPTTETQYF
TRBV5-3	TRBJ2-3	15	NA	NA	TGTGCCAGAAGCTTGAACAGGGTACCCACAGATACGCAGTATTTT	CARSLNRVPTDTQYF
TRBV7-8	TRBJ1-2	18	NA	NA	TGTGCCAGCAGCTTAGCCGGTGGGCTAAGCGGGCATCACTATGGCTACACCTTC	CASSLAGGLSGHHYGYTF
TRBV5-3	TRBJ2-7	15	NA	NA	TGTGCCAGAAGCTTGGTGGCAGGTCGGAACTACGAGCAGTACTTC	CARSLVAGRNYEQYF
TRBV6-5	TRBJ2-1	14	NA	TRBD1	TGTGCCAGCAAACCGGGACAGGGGGCCCATGAGCAGTTCTTC	CASKPGQGAHEQFF
TRBV5-1	TRBJ2-2	15	few	TRBD1	TGCGCCAGCAGCTGGGGACAGGTTTCCACCGGGGAGCTGTTTTTT	CASSWGQVSTGELFF
TRBV7-6	TRBJ1-1	16	NA	NA	TGTGCCAGCAGCCCTCTGGGTGGAGCGGGGAACACTGAAGCTTTCTTT	CASSPLGGAGNTEAFF
TRBV19	TRBJ2-3	11	NA	NA	TGTGCCAGTAGTTTCACAGATACGCAGTATTTT	CASSFTDTQYF
TRBV4-1	TRBJ1-3	15	NA	NA	TGCGCCAGCAGCCAAAGGACAGCCTCTGGAAACACCATATATTTT	CASSQRTASGNTIYF
TRBV14	TRBJ2-5	15	few	TRBD1	TGTGCCAGCAGCCAAGTAGGGGGCCTGTACTGGACCCAGTACTTC	CASSQVGGLYWTQYF
TRBV28	TRBJ2-2	18	NA	TRBD1	TGTGCCAGCAGTTTATTTCCCGGACAGGGGGGTATCTCCGGGGAGCTGTTTTTT	CASSLFPGQGGISGELFF
TRBV5-1	TRBJ2-5	14	NA	NA	TGCGCCAGCAGCCTCGGCGGGCCTCAAGAGACCCAGTACTTC	CASSLGGPQETQYF
TRBV10-3	TRBJ1-5	16	NA	TRBD1	TGTGCCATCAGTGAGTCGAGATCAGGGGGGGCTCAGCCCCAGCATTTT	CAISESRSGGAQPQHF
TRBV5-1	TRBJ2-1	14	NA	TRBD1	TGCGCCAGCAGACGCGACAGGGTAGTTGCTGAGCAGTTCTTC	CASRRDRVVAEQFF
TRBV5-8	TRBJ1-4	15	NA	TRBD1	TGTGCCAGCAGCTTGGAGGGGACAGCTAATGAAAAACTGTTTTTT	CASSLEGTANEKLFF
TRBV10-2	TRBJ1-4	12	NA	NA	TGCGCCAGCAGTGCTTTTGGCGAAAAACTGTTTTTT	CASSAFGEKLFF
TRBV29-1	TRBJ1-5	14	NA	TRBD1	TGCAGCGCGGCGGAGGGGGCGGGCAATCAGCCCCAGCATTTT	CSAAEGAGNQPQHF
TRBV29-1	TRBJ1-1	13	NA	NA	TGCAGTATCAGGGAAGTGGAGAACACTGAAGCTTTCTTT	CSIREVENTEAFF
TRBV12-5	TRBJ1-5	14	NA	NA	TGTGCTATCCCAGCATCCGGGGACAATCAGCCCCAGCATTTT	CAIPASGDNQPQHF
TRBV11-2	TRBJ2-7	14	few	NA	TGTGCCAGCAGCTTAGTGGGATACGTCTACGAGCAGTACTTC	CASSLVGYVYEQYF
TRBV7-8	TRBJ2-5	15	NA	NA	TGTGCCAGCAGCCCCGGGGGCAGGGGTCAAGAGACCCAGTACTTC	CASSPGGRGQETQYF
TRBV4-2	TRBJ2-5	16	NA	NA	TGTGCCAGCAGCCAAGAAGGATTCGCAGGGGTAAAGACCCAGTACTTC	CASSQEGFAGVKTQYF
TRBV5-4	TRBJ2-3	16	NA	NA	TGTGCCAGCAGCTTGGGAAATCTAGCTGTCACAGATACGCAGTATTTT	CASSLGNLAVTDTQYF
TRBV19	TRBJ1-1	16	NA	TRBD1	TGTGCCAGTAGTATAGTAGGAGGACAGGGAGTATCTGAAGCTTTCTTT	CASSIVGGQGVSEAFF
TRBV4-3	TRBJ2-2	16	NA	NA	TGCGCCAGCAGCCAAGATAGGGGCCCAAACACCGGGGAGCTGTTTTTT	CASSQDRGPNTGELFF